This T cell receptor (beta chain) was observed in a study of T-cell reconstitution after alpha-beta-depleted transplantation in children. General observations from the study: There were some patients whose high TCRbeta diversity at day 60 came from surviving recipient T cells and thymic progenitors.

The TCRbeta library was prepared with unique molecular identifiers. TCRdb ran MiXCR on the PCR reads and lists one entry per CDR3 protein. The sample holds around 500,000 distinct CDR3 sequences, 23% seen once. Comment on this clonotype: The target antigen is unknown.

The V end lost 8 bases, the J end lost 12 bases, and 14 bases lay between the germline ends. The CDR3 runs to 11 residues. The material sequenced was PBMCs, mostly from graft donor cells, taken 360 days after TCRalphabeta/CD19-depleted stem cell transplant. The chain recombines TRBV12-3 or TRBV12-4 with TRBJ2-1; D is uncertain. This sequence originates from a boy under two years old who had a stem cell transplant for acute myeloid leukemia, so the T cells may come from the graft donor. In DNA, the CDR3 is TGTGCCAGCGCCTCCACCCGTGGGCAGTTCTTC. Protein product: CASASTRGQFF.